The rows below give T cell receptor beta chains drawn from one sample of a study of shared clonotypes between healthy human individuals. TCRdb's table, derived via immunoSEQ multiplex PCR, lists solely in-frame clones and lacks some. The sample contains around 2,000,000 clones, about 95% of which appear only once. The sample consisted of naive CD8+ T cells sorted from blood. All receptors come from a man between 18 and 29 years old in good health. Each CDR3 is given with its conserved first and last residue. The D gene is left open where the match is weak. A row's size may be missing; if present it is once, few, many or a size class.

j_call: TRBJ2-1
d_call: -
v_call: TRBV4-1
clone_size: -
cdr3_aa: CASSHLARVDDSYNEQFF
cdr3_nt: TGCGCCAGCAGCCACTTAGCCAGGGTCGACGATTCCTACAATGAGCAGTTCTTC

j_call: TRBJ1-2
d_call: -
v_call: TRBV27
clone_size: once
cdr3_aa: CASSLLRGSYGYTF
cdr3_nt: TGTGCCAGCAGTTTACTAAGGGGCTCATATGGCTACACCTTC

j_call: TRBJ2-1
d_call: TRBD2
v_call: TRBV28
clone_size: -
cdr3_aa: CASSLILRGGHNEQFF
cdr3_nt: TGTGCCAGCAGTTTAATCTTGCGGGGGGGCCATAATGAGCAGTTCTTC

j_call: TRBJ2-5
d_call: -
v_call: TRBV5-4
clone_size: once
cdr3_aa: CASSEWDVSSETQYF
cdr3_nt: TGTGCCAGCAGCGAGTGGGACGTCTCCTCTGAGACCCAGTACTTC

j_call: TRBJ1-2
d_call: -
v_call: TRBV29-1
clone_size: -
cdr3_aa: CSVTTDGYTF
cdr3_nt: TGCAGCGTTACGACGGATGGCTACACCTTC

j_call: TRBJ2-7
d_call: -
v_call: TRBV10-2
clone_size: -
cdr3_aa: CASSEGTEQYF
cdr3_nt: TGCGCCAGCAGTGAAGGAACCGAGCAGTACTTC

j_call: TRBJ2-7
d_call: -
v_call: TRBV6-5
clone_size: -
cdr3_aa: CASRDSSAEQYF
cdr3_nt: TGTGCCAGCAGAGACAGTTCGGCCGAGCAGTACTTC

j_call: TRBJ2-7
d_call: TRBD2
v_call: TRBV19
clone_size: -
cdr3_aa: CASTKTSGGSYEQYF
cdr3_nt: TGTGCCAGTACTAAGACTAGCGGGGGCTCCTACGAGCAGTACTTC

j_call: TRBJ1-1
d_call: -
v_call: TRBV5-1
clone_size: -
cdr3_aa: CASSSLGTEAFF
cdr3_nt: TGCGCCAGCAGCAGCCTGGGGACTGAAGCTTTCTTT

j_call: TRBJ1-5
d_call: -
v_call: TRBV4-1
clone_size: -
cdr3_aa: CASSPWTDFSNQPQHF
cdr3_nt: TGCGCCAGCAGCCCTTGGACAGACTTTAGCAATCAGCCCCAGCATTTT

j_call: TRBJ2-7
d_call: -
v_call: TRBV6-1
clone_size: -
cdr3_aa: CASSDGGTVGYEQYF
cdr3_nt: TGTGCCAGCAGTGACGGTGGGACCGTGGGCTACGAGCAGTACTTC

j_call: TRBJ2-7
d_call: -
v_call: TRBV7-9
clone_size: -
cdr3_aa: CASSLDVGEQYF
cdr3_nt: TGTGCCAGCAGCTTAGATGTTGGCGAGCAGTACTTC

j_call: TRBJ2-7
d_call: -
v_call: TRBV5-6
clone_size: once
cdr3_aa: CASSTGSLPYEQYF
cdr3_nt: TGTGCCAGCAGCACGGGATCCCTCCCCTACGAGCAGTACTTC

j_call: TRBJ1-1
d_call: -
v_call: TRBV5-1
clone_size: -
cdr3_aa: CASSLVDGAEAFF
cdr3_nt: TGCGCCAGCAGCTTGGTGGATGGGGCTGAAGCTTTCTTT

j_call: TRBJ2-7
d_call: -
v_call: TRBV7-9
clone_size: -
cdr3_aa: CASSLNENEQYF
cdr3_nt: TGTGCCAGCAGCTTAAACGAGAACGAGCAGTACTTC